These T cell receptor beta chains were read from a single sample in a study of shared clonotypes between healthy human individuals. TCRdb's copy holds only in-frame clones and misses some; the assay was immunoSEQ multiplex PCR. The sample holds hundreds of thousands of clones, 85% to 95% seen once. Sequenced sample: naive CD8+ T cells sorted from blood. Every receptor here comes from a woman in her thirties in good health. Both conserved end residues are part of each CDR3. The order of the fields is D gene, clone size, V gene, J gene, CDR3 length, CDR3 DNA, CDR3 protein. A D gene is named only where the DNA matches it firmly. Where a row states a size, it is once, few, many or the class of an expanded clone; other rows omit it.

-	-	TRBV25-1	TRBJ1-1	13	TGTGCCAGCAGTGAATCGGGAGCAGGGGCAGCTTTCTTT	CASSESGAGAAFF
-	-	TRBV27	TRBJ1-5	15	TGTGCCAGCAGTTTCGGAGCGAGGGGCAATCAGCCCCAGCATTTT	CASSFGARGNQPQHF
TRBD2	-	TRBV7-6	TRBJ2-1	15	TGTGCCAGCAGCTTAGGACTAGCGGGTGACAATGAGCAGTTCTTC	CASSLGLAGDNEQFF
-	-	TRBV4-1	TRBJ2-7	15	TGCGCCAGCAGCCAAGGTCCAGGGGACTTCTACGAGCAGTACTTC	CASSQGPGDFYEQYF
-	-	TRBV2	TRBJ2-1	16	TGTGCCAGCAGAAAGGGCGGCCCCTCGGAGGACAATGAGCAGTTCTTC	CASRKGGPSEDNEQFF
-	-	TRBV5-5	TRBJ2-7	15	TGTGCCAGCAGAGATCAGGACGGCGCTACCTACGAGCAGTACTTC	CASRDQDGATYEQYF
-	once	TRBV11-1	TRBJ2-2	13	TGTGCCAGCAGCTTAGCATATAGCGGGGAGCTGTTTTTT	CASSLAYSGELFF
-	-	TRBV7-9	TRBJ2-1	12	TGTGCCAGCAGCTTAAGTGACAGTGAGCAGTTCTTC	CASSLSDSEQFF
-	-	TRBV13	TRBJ1-2	13	TGTGCCAGCAGCTCCCGGGGGGAGGAGGGCTACACCTTC	CASSSRGEEGYTF
-	-	TRBV10-2	TRBJ2-7	13	TGCGCCAGCAGTGTTTCGGGAGATTACGAGCAGTACTTC	CASSVSGDYEQYF
-	-	TRBV6-5	TRBJ1-2	13	TGTGCCAGCTCCCTAGGGGGAGGATATGGCTACACCTTC	CASSLGGGYGYTF
-	once	TRBV28	TRBJ1-2	14	TGTGCCAGCAGTTTGGCAGTGACTAACTATGGCTACACCTTC	CASSLAVTNYGYTF
-	-	TRBV5-1	TRBJ1-3	12	TGCGCCAGCAGCTTGGCCGGGGAAGCCATATATTTT	CASSLAGEAIYF
-	-	TRBV27	TRBJ2-7	13	TGTGCCAGCAGTCCACCAGCCTCCTACGAGCAGTACTTC	CASSPPASYEQYF
-	once	TRBV5-6	TRBJ2-7	14	TGTGCCAGCAGCGAGACAGTTAAACCCTACGAGCAGTACTTC	CASSETVKPYEQYF
TRBD2	-	TRBV4-1	TRBJ2-7	14	TGCGCCAGCAGCCACTCGCGGGAGCTCAACGAGCAGTACTTC	CASSHSRELNEQYF
-	-	TRBV28	TRBJ1-2	15	TGTGCCAGCAGCTTACCCCGGGACACCGTCTATGGCTACACCTTC	CASSLPRDTVYGYTF
-	-	TRBV27	TRBJ2-5	14	TGTGCCAGCAGTTTATGGGCACGGGCCGAGACCCAGTACTTC	CASSLWARAETQYF
TRBD2	-	TRBV10-2	TRBJ2-7	13	TGCGCCAGTCTTAGCGGGAGGGCCGGGGAGCAGTACTTC	CASLSGRAGEQYF
-	-	TRBV9	TRBJ1-5	14	TGTGCCAGCGCCGACGGGGATAGCAATCAGCCCCAGCATTTT	CASADGDSNQPQHF
-	-	TRBV29-1	TRBJ1-3	15	TGCAGCGTCGTCGGGATGGACGGCTCTGGAAACACCATATATTTT	CSVVGMDGSGNTIYF
TRBD2	-	TRBV30	TRBJ2-7	15	TGTGCCTGGAGTGCGGGACTAGCGGTATCCTACGAGCAGTACTTC	CAWSAGLAVSYEQYF
-	-	TRBV6-1	TRBJ1-1	13	TGTGCCAGCAGTGGGAGTATGAACACTGAAGCTTTCTTT	CASSGSMNTEAFF
-	-	TRBV11-2	TRBJ1-3	15	TGTGCCAGCAGCTTAGAAGGCAGGGCTGGAAACACCATATATTTT	CASSLEGRAGNTIYF
TRBD2	-	TRBV7-6	TRBJ2-3	16	TGTGCCAGCAGCTTAGTTTTCCGGGGGGATATGGATACGCAGTATTTT	CASSLVFRGDMDTQYF
TRBD1	-	TRBV2	TRBJ2-7	15	TGTGCCAGCAGTGACCCTGGGACAGGGGGCTACGAGCAGTACTTC	CASSDPGTGGYEQYF
TRBD1	-	TRBV9	TRBJ1-6	15	TGTGCCAGCAGCGCGCACAGGGGGGATAATTCACCCCTCCACTTT	CASSAHRGDNSPLHF